These 17 T cell receptor beta chains came from one sample sequenced in a study of cytomegalovirus exposure and HLA in healthy donors. PCR used 60 Vbeta primers and 13 Jbeta primers. Profiled with immunoSEQ multiplex PCR; TCRdb holds only in-frame clones, not every one. The table lists about 120,000 clones, around 77% of them singletons, with less than 6% in the top ten. Sequencing was carried out using PBMCs. These TCRs come from a man aged 18 to 29 in good health and CMV-seropositive.

The chain has TRBV9 and TRBJ1-1, with TRBD1 as a possible D gene (5 bases). This CDR3 is built from 13 residues. The germline CDR1 and CDR2 sequences are SGDLS and YYNGEE. The ends were cut back, 4 bases at V and 1 base at J, with 8 bases in the middle. The CDR3 sequence is CASSKTGNTEAFF. The CDR3 nucleotides are TGTGCCAGCAGCAAAACAGGGAACACTGAAGCTTTCTTT.

The chain is built from TRBV28 and TRBJ1-1, with 9 positions matching TRBD1. The CDR3 has 16 amino acids. Germline V lookup: CDR1 MDHEN, CDR2 SYDVKM. Losses at the gene ends were 8 bases for V and 2 bases for J; bases not matched to a gene: 12. The CDR3 nucleotides read TGTGCCAGCGCCATCCTACAGGGGGCAGGAAACACTGAAGCTTTCTTT. As protein: CASAILQGAGNTEAFF.

The chain is built from TRBV29-1 and TRBJ2-7, with D hard to call. Germline CDR1 and CDR2: SQVTM and ANQGSEA. The ends were cut back, 6 bases at V and 4 bases at J, with 19 bases in the middle. The CDR3 is 14 amino acids. The CDR3 here is CSVAGDTEPYEQYF. The CDR3 DNA is TGCAGCGTCGCCGGTGACACGGAACCATACGAGCAGTACTTC.

This clone appeared a few times. This chain links TRBV2 with TRBJ1-2; TRBD1 aligns across 12 bases. CDR3 length: 15 amino acids. Germline CDR1 is SNHLY and CDR2 is FYNNEI. Trimming removed 6 bases from V and 7 bases from J; junction bases left unmatched: 9. CDR3 in amino acids: CASRAPGQGAGGYTF. For the CDR3, the DNA is TGTGCCAGCAGAGCACCGGGACAGGGGGCTGGTGGCTACACCTTC.

This chain uses TRBV5-1 with TRBJ1-2; D perhaps matches TRBD1 (5 bases). The CDR3 length is 14 residues. V lost 0 bases and J lost 4, with 10 bases in between. CDR1 is SGHRS, CDR2 YFSETQ, per germline. The CDR3 protein is CASSLVQGGYGYTF. The CDR3 nucleotides read TGCGCCAGCAGCTTGGTGCAGGGCGGCTATGGCTACACCTTC.

The table lists this clone with a count of one. This chain joins TRBV27 and TRBJ1-4, with D possibly TRBD1 on 6 matching bases. This CDR3 has 14 amino acids. Germline-derived CDR1 and CDR2 are MNHEY and SMNVEV (reference sequence). V lost 3 bases, J lost 5 bases, and 10 bases lay in between. The CDR3 protein is CASSFRQGNEKLFF. The CDR3 region has the DNA TGTGCCAGCAGTTTCCGGCAGGGGAATGAAAAACTGTTTTTT.

The V gene is TRBV6-5, the J gene TRBJ1-5; maybe TRBD1 (6 bases). The germline V gene has CDR1 MNHEY and CDR2 SVGAGI. Between the trimmed V and J ends, which lost 4 bases and 0 bases, there was a span of 13 bases. CDR3 length equals 16 residues. The CDR3 reads CASSSGTPLSNQPQHF. CDR3 in DNA: TGTGCCAGCAGTTCCGGGACACCGCTTAGCAATCAGCCCCAGCATTTT.

The CDR3 DNA reads as TGTGCCAGCAGCACACCCGGGGAGAACCACACCTTC. Translation gives CASSTPGENHTF. This sequence joins TRBV9 and TRBJ1-2; D not certain. Deletions cut 4 bases from V and 12 bases from J, with 16 bases between. Germline CDR1 reads SGDLS; CDR2 reads YYNGEE. The CDR3 runs to 12 residues.

The V and J genes are TRBV2 and TRBJ2-5; 10 bases match TRBD1. Germline V CDR1 and CDR2: SNHLY, FYNNEI. There are 13 residues in the CDR3. V lost 7 bases and J lost 4; bases outside the gene matches: 3. The CDR3 bases are TGTGCCAGCAAGGGACAGGGGTTAGAGACCCAGTACTTC. Translation gives CASKGQGLETQYF.

The chain combines TRBV19 with TRBJ1-2, with D maybe TRBD1 (6 bases). CDR1 is LNHDA, CDR2 SQIVND, per germline (reference sequence). Trimming removed 7 bases at V and 6 bases at J, with 24 bases between. CDR3 size: 16 residues. As DNA, the CDR3 is TGTGCCAGTAATAAGGAGGTAGGGGGAACATCCAATGGCTACACCTTC. Its protein is CASNKEVGGTSNGYTF.

The chain has TRBV5-6 and TRBJ1-6; D gene ambiguous. The CDR3 is 13 residues long. V lost 1 base, J lost 6 bases, and 5 bases lay in between. Germline loops: CDR1 SGHDT, CDR2 YYEEEE. CDR3: CASSLSLNSPLHF. The CDR3 bases are TGTGCCAGCAGCTTGTCCCTTAATTCACCCCTCCACTTT.

J is TRBJ1-1 and V is TRBV7-6; 8 bases fit TRBD1. Germline-derived CDR1 and CDR2 are SGHVS and FNYEAQ. V trimming: 5 bases; J trimming: 4 bases; junction bases outside the gene matches: 3. CDR3 length: 13 residues. CDR3 residues: CASSPGGGTEAFF. CDR3 DNA sequence: TGTGCCAGCAGCCCAGGGGGCGGCACTGAAGCTTTCTTT. The full variable domain, rest sourced from reference TRBV7-6 and TRBJ1-1, is GAGVSQSPRYKVTKRGQDVALRCDPISGHVSLYWYRQALGQGPEFLTYFNYEAQQDKSGLPNDRFSAERPEGSISTLTIQRTEQRDSAMYRCASSPGGGTEAFFGQGTRLTVV.

The CDR3: CASSRPAGGQETQYF. DNA for the CDR3: TGTGCCAGCAGTCGCCCAGCGGGGGGCCAAGAGACCCAGTACTTC. The V and J genes are TRBV2 and TRBJ2-5, with 9 bases that match TRBD2. Germline values: CDR1 SNHLY, CDR2 FYNNEI. J was trimmed by 1 base and V by 5 bases; bases with no gene match: 5. The CDR3 consists of 15 residues.

V is TRBV29-1 and J is TRBJ2-7, with 8 nucleotides matching TRBD1. Germline V gene data show CDR1 as SQVTM and CDR2 as ANQGSEA. The CDR3 consists of 13 residues. CDR3 coding DNA: TGCCCCGTTGATAGGGACAGGACCTACGAGCAGTACTTC. Protein product: CPVDRDRTYEQYF.

This sequence joins TRBV4-2 and TRBJ2-6, with 9 positions matching TRBD2. CDR3 length: 20 amino acids. Losses at the gene ends were 1 base for V and 0 bases for J; bases not matched to a gene: 10. Germline V gene sequence: CDR1 LGHNA, CDR2 YNFKEQ. In DNA form, the CDR3 reads TGTGCCAGCAGCCAAGGCCAAGGACTAGCGTACCGCTCTGGGGCCAACGTCCTGACTTTC. Amino acid sequence: CASSQGQGLAYRSGANVLTF.

This chain uses TRBV30 with TRBJ1-5; D unclear. Germline lookup yields CDR1 GTSNPN and CDR2 SVGIG (reference sequence). V lost 0 bases to trimming and J lost 7 bases, with 7 bases between them. CDR3 length: 12 residues. In DNA, the CDR3 is TGTGCCTGGAGTGTACGACACCAGCCCCAGCATTTT. Its protein is CAWSVRHQPQHF.

V usage is TRBV5-4 and J usage is TRBJ1-5; no clear D. Germline values: CDR1 SGHNT, CDR2 YYREEE (reference sequence). This CDR3 region has 15 residues. V was pared by 0 bases and J by 3 bases, with 10 bases between. The CDR3 nucleotides read TGTGCCAGCAGCTTGGACAGAGCAATCAATCAGCCCCAGCATTTT. Translated: CASSLDRAINQPQHF. Based on the CDR3 plus reference TRBV5-4 and TRBJ1-5, the full variable domain is ETGVTQSPTHLIKTRGQQVTLRCSSQSGHNTVSWYQQALGQGPQFIFQYYREEENGRGNFPPRFSGLQFPNYSSELNVNALELDDSALYLCASSLDRAINQPQHFGDGTRLSIL.